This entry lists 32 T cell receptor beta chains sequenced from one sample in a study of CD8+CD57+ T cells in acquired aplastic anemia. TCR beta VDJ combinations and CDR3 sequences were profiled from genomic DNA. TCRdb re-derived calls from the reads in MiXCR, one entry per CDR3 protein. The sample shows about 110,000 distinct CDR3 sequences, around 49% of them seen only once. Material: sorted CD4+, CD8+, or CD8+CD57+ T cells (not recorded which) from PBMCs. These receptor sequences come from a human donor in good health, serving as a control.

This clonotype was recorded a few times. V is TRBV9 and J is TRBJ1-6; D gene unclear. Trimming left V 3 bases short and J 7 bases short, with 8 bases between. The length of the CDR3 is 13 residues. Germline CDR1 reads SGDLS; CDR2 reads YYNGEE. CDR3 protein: CASSAIRNSPLHF. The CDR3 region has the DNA TGTGCCAGCAGCGCGATTCGGAATTCACCCCTCCACTTT.

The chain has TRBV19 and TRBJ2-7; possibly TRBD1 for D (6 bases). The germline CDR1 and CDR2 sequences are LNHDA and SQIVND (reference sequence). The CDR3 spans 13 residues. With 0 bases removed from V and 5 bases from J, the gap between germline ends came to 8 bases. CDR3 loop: CASSIDRGDEQYF. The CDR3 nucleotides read TGTGCCAGTAGTATAGACAGGGGTGACGAGCAGTACTTC. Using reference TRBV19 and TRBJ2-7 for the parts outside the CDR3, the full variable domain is DGGITQSPKYLFRKEGQNVTLSCEQNLNHDAMYWYRQDPGQGLRLIYYSQIVNDFQKGDIAEGYSVSREKKESFPLTVTSAQKNPTAFYLCASSIDRGDEQYFGPGTRLTVT.

CDR3: CATSRMRDTTYEQYF. DNA for the CDR3: TGTGCCACCAGCAGAATGCGGGACACAACCTACGAGCAGTACTTC. The chain carries TRBV15 and TRBJ2-7, with D perhaps given as TRBD1 or TRBD2 (6 bases each). Germline CDR1 and CDR2: LNHNV and YYDKDF (reference sequence). Trimming removed 2 bases from V and 2 bases from J, with 13 bases in between. The CDR3 has 15 residues.

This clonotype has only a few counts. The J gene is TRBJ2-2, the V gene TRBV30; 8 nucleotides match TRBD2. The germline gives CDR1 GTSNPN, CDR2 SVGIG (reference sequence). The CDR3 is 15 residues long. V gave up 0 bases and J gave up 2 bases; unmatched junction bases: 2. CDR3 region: CAWSVRGGNTGELFF. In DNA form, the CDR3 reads TGTGCCTGGAGTGTACGGGGGGGTAACACCGGGGAGCTGTTTTTT. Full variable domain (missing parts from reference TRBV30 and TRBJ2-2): SQTIHQWPATLVQPVGSPLSLECTVEGTSNPNLYWYRQAAGRGLQLLFYSVGIGQISSEVPQNLSASRPQDRQFILSSKKLLLSDSGFYLCAWSVRGGNTGELFFGEGSRLTVL.

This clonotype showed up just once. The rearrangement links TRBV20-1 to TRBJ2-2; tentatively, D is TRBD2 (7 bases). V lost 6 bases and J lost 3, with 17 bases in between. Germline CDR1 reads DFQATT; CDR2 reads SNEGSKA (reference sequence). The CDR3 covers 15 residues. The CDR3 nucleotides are TGCAGTGCGGTGGCGGGGGCGGAGGACACCGGGGAGCTGTTTTTT. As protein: CSAVAGAEDTGELFF.

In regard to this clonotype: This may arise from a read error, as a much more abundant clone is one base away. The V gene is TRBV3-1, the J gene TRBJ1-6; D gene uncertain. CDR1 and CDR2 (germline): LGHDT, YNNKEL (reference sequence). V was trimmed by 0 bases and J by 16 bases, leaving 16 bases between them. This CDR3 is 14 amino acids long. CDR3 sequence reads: CASSQDGGLHQLHF. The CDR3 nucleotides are TGTGCCAGCAGCCAAGATGGAGGGCTTCACCAACTCCACTTT.

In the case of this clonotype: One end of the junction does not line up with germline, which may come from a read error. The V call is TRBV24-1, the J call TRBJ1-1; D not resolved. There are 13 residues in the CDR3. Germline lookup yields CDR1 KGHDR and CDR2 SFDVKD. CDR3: CASMLIMNTEAFF. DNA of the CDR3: TGTGCCTCCATGCTCATCATGAACACCGAAGCTTTCTTT.

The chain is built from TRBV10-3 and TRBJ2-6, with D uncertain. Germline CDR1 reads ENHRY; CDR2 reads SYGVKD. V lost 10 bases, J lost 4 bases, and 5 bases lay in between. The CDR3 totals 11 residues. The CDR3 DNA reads TGTGCCACCGGGGGGGCCAACGTCCTGACTTTC. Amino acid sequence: CATGGANVLTF.

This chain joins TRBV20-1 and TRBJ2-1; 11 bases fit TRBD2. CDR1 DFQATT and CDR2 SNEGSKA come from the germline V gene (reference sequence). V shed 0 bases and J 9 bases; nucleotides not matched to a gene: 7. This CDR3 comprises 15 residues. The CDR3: CSARDSSGGFGEQFF. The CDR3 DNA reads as TGCAGTGCTAGAGATTCTAGCGGGGGGTTTGGTGAGCAGTTCTTC.

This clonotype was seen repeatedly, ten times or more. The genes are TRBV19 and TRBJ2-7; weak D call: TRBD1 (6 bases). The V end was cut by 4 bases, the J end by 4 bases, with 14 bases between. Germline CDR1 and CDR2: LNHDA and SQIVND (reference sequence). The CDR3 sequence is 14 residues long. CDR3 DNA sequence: TGTGCCAGTAGTACAACAGGGACCTCGTACGAGCAGTACTTC. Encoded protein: CASSTTGTSYEQYF.

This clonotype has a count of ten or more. CDR3 in amino acids: CASSIGVTRSPLHF. DNA of the CDR3: TGTGCCAGCAGCATTGGAGTTACTAGGTCACCCCTCCACTTT. The rearrangement joins TRBV27 to TRBJ1-6; no clear D. This CDR3 is built from 14 residues. The germline V gene has CDR1 MNHEY and CDR2 SMNVEV (reference sequence). V was trimmed by 6 bases and J by 10 bases, leaving 16 bases between them.

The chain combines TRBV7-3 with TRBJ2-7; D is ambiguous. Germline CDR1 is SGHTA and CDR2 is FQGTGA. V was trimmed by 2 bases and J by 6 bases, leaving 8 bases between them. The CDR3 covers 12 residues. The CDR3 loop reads CASSLLDGEQYF. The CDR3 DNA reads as TGTGCCAGCAGCTTACTGGATGGCGAGCAGTACTTC.

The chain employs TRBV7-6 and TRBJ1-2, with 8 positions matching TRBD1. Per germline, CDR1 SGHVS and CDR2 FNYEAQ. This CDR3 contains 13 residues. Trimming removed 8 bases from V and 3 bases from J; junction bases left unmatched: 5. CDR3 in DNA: TGTGCCAGCCGGAAGGACAGGGACTATGGCTACACCTTC. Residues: CASRKDRDYGYTF.

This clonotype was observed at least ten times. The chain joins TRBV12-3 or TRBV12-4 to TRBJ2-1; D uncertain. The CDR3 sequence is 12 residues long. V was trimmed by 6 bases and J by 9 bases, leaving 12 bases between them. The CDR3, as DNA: TGTGCCAGCAGCCCCTTACTGGGTGAGCAGTTCTTC. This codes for CASSPLLGEQFF.

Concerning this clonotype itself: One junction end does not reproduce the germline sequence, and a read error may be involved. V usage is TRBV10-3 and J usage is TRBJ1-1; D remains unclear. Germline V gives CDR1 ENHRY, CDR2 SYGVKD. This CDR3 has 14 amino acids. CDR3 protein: CPISPDGLNTEAFF. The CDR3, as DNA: TGTCCCATCAGTCCTGACGGGCTGAACACTGAAGCTTTCTTT.

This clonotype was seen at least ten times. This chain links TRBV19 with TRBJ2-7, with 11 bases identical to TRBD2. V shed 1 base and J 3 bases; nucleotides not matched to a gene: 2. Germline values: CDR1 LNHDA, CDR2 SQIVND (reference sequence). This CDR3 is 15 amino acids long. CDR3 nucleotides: TGTGCCAGTAGTATAGGAGGGACTAGCGGCTACGAGCAGTACTTC. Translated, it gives CASSIGGTSGYEQYF.

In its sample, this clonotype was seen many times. CDR3 coding DNA: TGCGCCAGCAGCCAAGACGCGCGTTCGCGGGGGGCCTACGAGCAGTACTTC. Protein product: CASSQDARSRGAYEQYF. This chain links TRBV4-3 with TRBJ2-7, with 8 bases that match TRBD2. The CDR3 has 17 residues. J was trimmed by 2 bases and V by 0 bases; bases with no gene match: 9. Germline assignment: CDR1 LGHNA and CDR2 YSLEER.

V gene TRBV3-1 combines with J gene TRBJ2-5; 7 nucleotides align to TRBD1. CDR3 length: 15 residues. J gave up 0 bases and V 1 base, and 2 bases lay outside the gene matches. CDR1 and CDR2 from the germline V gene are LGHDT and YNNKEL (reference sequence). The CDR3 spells CASSQGQGDQETQYF. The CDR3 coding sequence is TGTGCCAGCAGCCAAGGGCAGGGGGACCAAGAGACCCAGTACTTC.

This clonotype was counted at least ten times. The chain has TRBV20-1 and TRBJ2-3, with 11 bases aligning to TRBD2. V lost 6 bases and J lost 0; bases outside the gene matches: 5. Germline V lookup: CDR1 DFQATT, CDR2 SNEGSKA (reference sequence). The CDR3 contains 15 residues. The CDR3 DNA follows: TGCAGTGCGACGGGACTAGCGGATAGCACAGATACGCAGTATTTT. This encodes CSATGLADSTDTQYF.

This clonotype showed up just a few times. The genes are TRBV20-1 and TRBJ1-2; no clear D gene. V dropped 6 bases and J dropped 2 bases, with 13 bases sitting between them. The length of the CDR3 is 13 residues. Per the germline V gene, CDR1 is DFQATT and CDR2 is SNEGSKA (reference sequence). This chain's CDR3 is CSAGSGFNYGYTF. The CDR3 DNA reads TGCAGTGCCGGATCGGGCTTCAACTATGGCTACACCTTC.

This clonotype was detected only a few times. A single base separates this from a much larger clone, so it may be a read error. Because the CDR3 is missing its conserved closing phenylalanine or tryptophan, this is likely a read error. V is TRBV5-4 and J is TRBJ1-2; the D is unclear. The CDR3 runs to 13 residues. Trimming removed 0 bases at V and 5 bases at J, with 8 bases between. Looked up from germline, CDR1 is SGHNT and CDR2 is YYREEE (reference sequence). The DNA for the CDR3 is TGTGCCAGCAGCTTGGGGGTGGAATATGGCTACACCCTC. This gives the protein CASSLGVEYGYTL.

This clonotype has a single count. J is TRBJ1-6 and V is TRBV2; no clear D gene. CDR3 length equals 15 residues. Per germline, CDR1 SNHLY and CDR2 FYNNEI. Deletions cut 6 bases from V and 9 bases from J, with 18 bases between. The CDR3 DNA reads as TGTGCCAGCAGAACGATCCAAGCGTCGCTTTCACCCCTCCACTTT. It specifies CASRTIQASLSPLHF.

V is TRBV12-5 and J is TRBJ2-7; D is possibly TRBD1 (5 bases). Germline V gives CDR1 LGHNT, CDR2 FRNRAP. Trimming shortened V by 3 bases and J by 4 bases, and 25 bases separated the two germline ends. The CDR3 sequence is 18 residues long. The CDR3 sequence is CASGLLLESVGREYEQYF. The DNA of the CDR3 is TGTGCTAGTGGTTTACTGTTGGAATCAGTGGGCAGGGAATACGAGCAGTACTTC.

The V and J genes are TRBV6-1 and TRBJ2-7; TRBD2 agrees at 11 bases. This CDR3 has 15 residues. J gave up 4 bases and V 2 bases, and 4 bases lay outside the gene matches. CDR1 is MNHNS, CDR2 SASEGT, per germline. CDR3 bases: TGTGCCAGCAGTGAACTAGCGGGGGGCCCTTACGAGCAGTACTTC. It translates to CASSELAGGPYEQYF.

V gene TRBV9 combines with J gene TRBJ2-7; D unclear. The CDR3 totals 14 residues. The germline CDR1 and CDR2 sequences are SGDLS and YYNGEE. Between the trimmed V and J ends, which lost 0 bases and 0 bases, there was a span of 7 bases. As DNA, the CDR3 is TGTGCCAGCAGCGTAGTGGGCACCTCCTACGAGCAGTACTTC. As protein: CASSVVGTSYEQYF. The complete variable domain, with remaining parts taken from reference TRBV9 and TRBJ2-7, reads DSGVTQTPKHLITATGQRVTLRCSPRSGDLSVYWYQQSLDQGLQFLIQYYNGEERAKGNILERFSAQQFPDLHSELNLSSLELGDSALYFCASSVVGTSYEQYFGPGTRLTVT.

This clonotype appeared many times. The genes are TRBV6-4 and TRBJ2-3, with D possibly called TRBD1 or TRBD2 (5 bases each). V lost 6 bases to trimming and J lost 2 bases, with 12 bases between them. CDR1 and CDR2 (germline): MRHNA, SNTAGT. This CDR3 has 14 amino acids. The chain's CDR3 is CASRQEANTDTQYF. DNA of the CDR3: TGTGCCAGCAGACAGGAGGCAAACACAGATACGCAGTATTTT.

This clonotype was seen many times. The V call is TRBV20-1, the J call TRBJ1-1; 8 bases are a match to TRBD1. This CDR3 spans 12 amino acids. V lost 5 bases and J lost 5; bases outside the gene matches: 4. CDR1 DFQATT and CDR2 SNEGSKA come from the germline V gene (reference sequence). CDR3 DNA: TGCAGTGCTGGACAGGGCGGGACTGAAGCTTTCTTT. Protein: CSAGQGGTEAFF.

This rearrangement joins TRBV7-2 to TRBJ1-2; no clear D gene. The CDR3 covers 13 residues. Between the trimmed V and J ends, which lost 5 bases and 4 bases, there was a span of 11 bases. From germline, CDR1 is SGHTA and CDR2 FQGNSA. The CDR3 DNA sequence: TGTGCCAGCAGCACGGCGCTGTTCTATGGCTACACCTTC. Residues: CASSTALFYGYTF.

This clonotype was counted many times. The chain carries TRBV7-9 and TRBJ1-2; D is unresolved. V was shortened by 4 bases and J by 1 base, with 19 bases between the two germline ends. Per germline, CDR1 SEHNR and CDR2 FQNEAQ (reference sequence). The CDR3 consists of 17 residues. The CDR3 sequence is CASSSPWTGYFNYGYTF. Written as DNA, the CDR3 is TGTGCCAGCAGCTCTCCATGGACGGGGTATTTTAACTATGGCTACACCTTC.

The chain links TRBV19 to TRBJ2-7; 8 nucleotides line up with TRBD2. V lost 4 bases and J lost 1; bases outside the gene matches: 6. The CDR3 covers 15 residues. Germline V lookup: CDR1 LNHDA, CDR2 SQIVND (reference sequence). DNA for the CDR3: TGTGCCAGTAGTACCGGGACTAGTGAGTCCTACGAGCAGTACTTC. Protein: CASSTGTSESYEQYF.

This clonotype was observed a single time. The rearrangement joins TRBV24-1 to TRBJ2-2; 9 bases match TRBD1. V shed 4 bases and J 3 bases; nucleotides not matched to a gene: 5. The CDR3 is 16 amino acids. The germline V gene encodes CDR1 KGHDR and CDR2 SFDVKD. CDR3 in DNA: TGTGCCACCAGTGAGACCGGGACAGGGCACACCGGGGAGCTGTTTTTT. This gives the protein CATSETGTGHTGELFF.

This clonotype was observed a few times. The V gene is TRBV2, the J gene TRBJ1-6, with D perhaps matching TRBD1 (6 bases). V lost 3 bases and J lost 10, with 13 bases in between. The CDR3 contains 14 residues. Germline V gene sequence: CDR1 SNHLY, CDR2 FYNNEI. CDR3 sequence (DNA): TGTGCCAGCAGTGACATCGGACAGAAGTCACCCCTCCACTTT. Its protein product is CASSDIGQKSPLHF.